This T cell receptor (beta chain) was documented in a study of blood T cell repertoires in COVID-19. Study-level information: Spain, Italy and the United States supplied samples that represented acute and convalescent COVID-19. Sources were T cells, B-cell-depleted T cells, or PBMCs; the material itself was cDNA or gDNA.

Clones were sequenced by immunoSEQ multiplex PCR, and TCRdb holds only the in-frame ones, with some missing. The sample yields 25,000 to 40,000 clones, 85% seen once. The sequence came from a human donor in a cohort sampled during active COVID-19. The sequenced sample was peripheral blood.

CDR3 amino acids: CASMGKNSPLHF. The CDR3 bases are TGTGCCAGCATGGGCAAAAATTCACCCCTCCACTTT. This chain joins TRBV27 and TRBJ1-6; D uncertain. Deletions cut 7 bases from V and 7 bases from J, with 8 bases between. This CDR3 region has 12 residues. Germline values: CDR1 MNHEY, CDR2 SMNVEV (reference sequence).